This T cell receptor beta chain derives from a study of control samples from healthy donors and cancer patients. Sequenced by immunoSEQ multiplex PCR; TCRdb stores in-frame clones only, minus some. The sample consists of some 98,000 clones, approximately 84% of them appearing once. The CDR3 length is 14 residues. V was cut by 6 bases and J by 5 bases, with 16 bases left in between. Germline CDR1 reads MNHEY; CDR2 reads SVGAGI. The sample consisted of PBMCs. This chain connects TRBV6-5 to TRBJ1-2; the D gene is possibly TRBD1 (5 bases). This sequence was found in a man in his sixties or seventies with lung cancer. The CDR3 loop reads CASSRDRAPYGYTF. CDR3 in DNA: TGTGCCAGCAGCAGGGACCGGGCCCCTTATGGCTACACCTTC.